This TCR beta chain originates from a study of beta chain features in type 1 diabetes. Study-wide findings and caveats: The cDNA sequencing approach could over-represent high-TCR-expressing cells. Shorter TCRB CDR3s, moderately but significantly so, were found in Type 1 diabetes patients in all four CD4+ subsets. Fewer junction insertions and more nucleotide deletions appeared in type 1 diabetes patients. In the patient group, naive, central memory and Treg TCRB repertoires seemed more alike than in the healthy donor group.

This CDR3 spans 14 amino acids. The germline V gene has CDR1 SEHNR and CDR2 FQNEAQ (reference sequence). V gave up 6 bases and J gave up 6 bases, with 17 bases separating them. Sequenced material consisted of expressed TCRB transcripts (all of the isolated RNA was reverse transcribed). Here immunoSEQ multiplex PCR was the method, and the copy in TCRdb shows in-frame clones only, minus some. The sample holds about 120,000 clones, less than 20% seen once. This clone showed up just a few times. Antigen unknown. The V call is TRBV7-9, the J call TRBJ1-2; no clear D gene. The source of this sequence is a young man with type 1 diabetes. Sequenced: central memory CD4+ T cells from blood. The CDR3 sequence: CASSKRTRGNGYTF. The CDR3 nucleotides are TGTGCCAGCAGTAAGAGGACCCGCGGTAATGGCTACACCTTC.